Listed below are T cell receptor beta chains from one sample, sequenced in a study of identical twins. TCRdb reprocessed the 5' RACE reads via MiXCR and lists one record per CDR3 protein. Found here are approximately 550,000 distinct CDR3 sequences, more than 20% of them singletons; the top ten hold approximately 0.52%. This sample also appeared in a second study, on yellow fever vaccine responses in identical twins.

The sequenced sample consisted of CD4+ T cells sorted from blood. Receptors were obtained from a woman between 18 and 30 years old in good health. Both conserved end residues are part of each CDR3. A D gene is named only where the DNA matches it firmly. The size entry is marked missing in some rows and otherwise reads once, few, many or a size class.

d_gene | abundance | j_gene | v_gene | CDR3nt | CDR3aa
. | . | TRBJ1-3 | TRBV5-1 | TGCGCCAGCAGCCCGGACCCCGGCTCTGGAAACACCATATATTTT | CASSPDPGSGNTIYF
. | . | TRBJ1-3 | TRBV12-3/TRBV12-4 | TGTGCCAGCAGCCCCCTTGGGGGAGATAAAGGAAACACCATATATTTT | CASSPLGGDKGNTIYF
TRBD1 | . | TRBJ2-1 | TRBV12-5 | TGTGCTAGTGGAGAAGGGACAGGGATATCGAATGAGCAGTTCTTC | CASGEGTGISNEQFF
TRBD2 | . | TRBJ2-3 | TRBV2 | TGTGCCAGCACTAGCGGGGGGCGGGATACGCAGTATTTT | CASTSGGRDTQYF
. | few | TRBJ2-7 | TRBV2 | TGTGCCAGCAGGGGGGACGGCGGAGCGTACGAGCAGTACTTC | CASRGDGGAYEQYF
. | . | TRBJ2-7 | TRBV7-9 | TGTGCCAGCAGCTTAGCGTGGTCGCTGGGAGAGCAGTACTTC | CASSLAWSLGEQYF
. | . | TRBJ2-1 | TRBV3-1 | TGTGCCTGCTCCTCGAAACGGGCCCATGGGACCTACAATGAGCAGTTCTTC | CACSSKRAHGTYNEQFF
. | few | TRBJ1-1 | TRBV20-1 | TGCAGTGCTAGGAACAGAACTGAAGCTTTCTTT | CSARNRTEAFF
TRBD2 | few | TRBJ2-1 | TRBV24-1 | TGTGCCACCAGTGGGCTAGCGGGAGGGCCGATCAAGTTCTTC | CATSGLAGGPIKFF
TRBD2 | once | TRBJ2-1 | TRBV9 | TGTGCCAGCAGCCCGTATAGCGGGGTAAACAATGAGCAGTTCTTC | CASSPYSGVNNEQFF
. | few | TRBJ1-2 | TRBV20-1 | TGCAGTGGGGAAGAGTCTAACTATGGCTACACCTTC | CSGEESNYGYTF
TRBD2 | few | TRBJ2-3 | TRBV11-2 | TGTGCCAGCAGCTTATACTTCGCGGGGGGGCGTAGCACAGATACGCAGTATTTT | CASSLYFAGGRSTDTQYF
. | . | TRBJ2-4 | TRBV15 | TGTGCCACCAGCAGAGTTGGGGGAGCCAAAAACATTCAGTACTTC | CATSRVGGAKNIQYF
. | few | TRBJ2-2 | TRBV5-1 | TGCGCCAGCAAGCAGGGGATGGGTACCGGGGAGCTGTTTTTT | CASKQGMGTGELFF
. | . | TRBJ2-3 | TRBV6-2/TRBV6-3 | TGTGCCAGCAGTTACAGCGCGAGAGATACGCAGTATTTT | CASSYSARDTQYF
. | . | TRBJ2-1 | TRBV5-1 | TGCGCCAGCAGCAAAGTACCGGGACTTCGCTCCTACAATGAGCAGTTCTTC | CASSKVPGLRSYNEQFF
TRBD1 | . | TRBJ1-1 | TRBV19 | TGTGCCAGTAGACGGACAGGGGATAACACTGAAGCTTTCTTT | CASRRTGDNTEAFF
TRBD1 | . | TRBJ1-6 | TRBV12-3/TRBV12-4 | TGTGCCAGCACCAAACTACAGGGGCCCCTCCACTTT | CASTKLQGPLHF
. | . | TRBJ1-5 | TRBV7-6 | TGTGCCAGCAGCAAGGGTATTGCCGGCAATCAGCCCCAGCATTTT | CASSKGIAGNQPQHF
. | . | TRBJ2-5 | TRBV24-1 | TGTGCCACCAGTGAAGCGGACGGGAGAGAGACCCAGTACTTC | CATSEADGRETQYF
TRBD1 | . | TRBJ2-5 | TRBV6-5 | TGTGCCAGCAGTTGGACAGGGGAACGGGAGACCCAGTACTTC | CASSWTGERETQYF
. | . | TRBJ1-2 | TRBV20-1 | TGCAGTGCTAGAGGGTGGGGGGATTATGGCTACACCTTC | CSARGWGDYGYTF